A single TCR beta chain is shown here with its context. No antigen is known for it. The unexposed donors gave CD4+ T cells in 2011-2018, prior to COVID-19. Isolation of CD4+ T cells took place after roughly nine days in culture. Cells permitting, SARS-CoV-2 S/N and four cold-coronavirus spikes were tested on unexposed-donor CD4+ T cells. Clones were sequenced by immunoSEQ multiplex PCR, and TCRdb holds only the in-frame ones, with some missing. The table shows approximately 20,000 clones, with about three fifths occurring only once. The data stem from a study of CD4 T cells in relation to SARS-CoV-2 and coronaviruses. Overall study context: TCR beta CDR3s were sequenced after approximately ten-day antigen culture of PBMCs. Negative control cultures got HIV-1 Nef peptides or no peptide. Study-level points and caveats: This crossreactivity analysis covered spike protein alone, no other viral proteins.

The CDR3 has 15 amino acids. Trimming took off 0 bases at V and 7 bases at J, with 13 bases between the two ends. Per germline, CDR1 SEHNR and CDR2 FQNEAQ (reference sequence). V is TRBV7-9 and J is TRBJ1-5, with D possibly matching TRBD1 (6 bases). The sample comprised CD4+ T cells from PBMCs, cultured in vitro. This receptor was identified in a human donor in good health. CDR3 DNA sequence: TGTGCCAGCAGCTTAGCTGGGGCAGGGGTGCAGCCCCAGCATTTT. Amino acids: CASSLAGAGVQPQHF.